This note documents a single TCR beta chain sequence. What it recognizes is unknown. Unstimulated regulatory T cells (CD4+CD25+CD127-), CD4+CD25- non-regulatory cells, CD4 and CD8 cells were FACS-sorted from thawed PBMCs. The data originate from a study of Tregs in tolerant kidney transplant recipients. The study's findings and limits: The small number of patients limits these findings pending further validation.

Per germline, CDR1 GTSNPN and CDR2 SVGIG (reference sequence). Losses at the gene ends were 5 bases for V and 10 bases for J; bases not matched to a gene: 6. The CDR3 length is 12 residues. Clones were read by immunoSEQ multiplex PCR, and TCRdb kept only the in-frame ones, dropping some. The table lists 92,000 or so clones, more than 80% of them singletons. Specimen: CD8+ T cells from blood. The source is a human donor in good health. The rearrangement joins TRBV30 to TRBJ1-1; 11 bases match TRBD1. CDR3 nucleotide sequence: TGTGCCTGGCGGGACAGGGGGGTTGCAGCTTTCTTT. Translating gives CAWRDRGVAAFF. Full variable domain (rest looked up from reference TRBV30 and TRBJ1-1): SQTIHQWPATLVQPVGSPLSLECTVEGTSNPNLYWYRQAAGRGLQLLFYSVGIGQISSEVPQNLSASRPQDRQFILSSKKLLLSDSGFYLCAWRDRGVAAFFGQGTRLTVV.